This TCR beta chain was identified during a study of shared clonotypes between healthy human individuals. Study context: The plates for each donor numbered three CD4 naive, three CD4 memory, two CD8 naive and one CD8 memory.

This CDR3 is 11 amino acids long. Trimming stripped 8 bases from V and 8 bases from J, with 13 bases between. Germline V gene sequence: CDR1 SGDLS, CDR2 YYNGEE. CD45RO negativity and positive selection for CCR7 defined naive CD8 cells, a population that excluded terminally differentiated effector memory CD45RA+ cells. The authors distributed each subset's genomic DNA evenly over several immunoSEQ plates. Produced via immunoSEQ multiplex PCR; TCRdb's table is partial and in-frame only. The table records around 700,000 clones, about 91% of them present only once. The rearrangement links TRBV9 to TRBJ1-2; tentative D call: TRBD1 (5 bases). Sequenced sample: naive CD8+ T cells sorted from blood. The TCR sequence derives from a young man in good health. CDR3 amino acids: CASGTARGYTF. CDR3 coding DNA: TGTGCCAGTGGGACGGCTAGGGGCTACACCTTC.